The 16 T cell receptor beta chains listed next were all sequenced from one sample in a study of cytomegalovirus exposure and HLA in healthy donors. The study ran its PCR with 60 Vbeta and 13 Jbeta primers. Produced via immunoSEQ multiplex PCR; TCRdb's table is partial and in-frame only. The data hold around 99,000 clones, with 73% observed a single time. The sample comprised PBMCs. Receptors were obtained from a man in his forties in good health and CMV-seronegative.

This rearrangement joins TRBV7-9 to TRBJ2-5; 7 bases map to TRBD2. This CDR3 has 15 residues. Germline V gene lookup returns CDR1 SEHNR and CDR2 FQNEAQ (reference sequence). Trimming cost V 3 bases and J 4 bases; bases outside gene matches: 8. The CDR3 nucleotides are TGTGCCAGCAGCTTCTACCGGGGGGAACGAGAGACCCAGTACTTC. It is translated as CASSFYRGERETQYF.

The chain recombines TRBV12-5 with TRBJ1-4; D not resolved. The length of the CDR3 is 18 residues. Germline V gene sequence: CDR1 LGHNT, CDR2 FRNRAP. With 3 bases removed from V and 3 bases from J, the gap between germline ends came to 20 bases. The CDR3 region has the DNA TGTGCTAGTGGTTTAAATAGTCCGATCGCGCGGGCTAATGAAAAACTGTTTTTT. Residues: CASGLNSPIARANEKLFF.

The gene calls are TRBV19 and TRBJ2-2; D is possibly TRBD1 (6 bases). V gave up 1 base and J gave up 2 bases, with 11 bases separating them. Germline assignment: CDR1 LNHDA and CDR2 SQIVND (reference sequence). The CDR3 length is 16 residues. In nucleotides, the CDR3 is TGTGCCAGTAGTATAGGGGCAGGGACAAACACCGGGGAGCTGTTTTTT. It is translated as CASSIGAGTNTGELFF. Using reference TRBV19 and TRBJ2-2 for the parts outside the CDR3, the full variable domain is DGGITQSPKYLFRKEGQNVTLSCEQNLNHDAMYWYRQDPGQGLRLIYYSQIVNDFQKGDIAEGYSVSREKKESFPLTVTSAQKNPTAFYLCASSIGAGTNTGELFFGEGSRLTVL.

The chain has TRBV7-2 and TRBJ2-7; no clear D. Germline V gives CDR1 SGHTA, CDR2 FQGNSA. V lost 0 bases and J 2 bases, leaving 8 bases between the germline ends. The CDR3 extends over 14 amino acids. As DNA, the CDR3 is TGTGCCAGCAGCTTAGCCACTACGCCCTACGAGCAGTACTTC. This sequence encodes CASSLATTPYEQYF.

This clone has ten or more counts. The chain is built from TRBV7-2 and TRBJ1-3; D unclear. CDR3 length: 13 residues. Per the germline V gene, CDR1 is SGHTA and CDR2 is FQGNSA. V lost 5 bases to trimming and J lost 4 bases, with 9 bases between them. This CDR3 is CASSTRQGNTIYF. The CDR3 coding sequence is TGTGCCAGCAGCACCCGACAAGGAAACACCATATATTTT.

This chain uses TRBV25-1 with TRBJ2-5; D is undetermined. Germline CDR1 MGHDK, CDR2 SYGVNS. The V end was cut by 4 bases, the J end by 1 base, with 10 bases between. This CDR3 is 14 amino acids long. CDR3 loop: CASSGYPSQETQYF. The CDR3 bases are TGTGCCAGCAGTGGATATCCTAGCCAAGAGACCCAGTACTTC.

This clone was detected only a few times. The chain uses TRBV5-1 and TRBJ2-7; D is unresolved. The CDR3 is made up of 15 amino acids. The germline gives CDR1 SGHRS, CDR2 YFSETQ. The V end was cut by 0 bases, the J end by 5 bases, with 15 bases between. The CDR3 loop is CASSLGQPPFDEQYF. The DNA of the CDR3 is TGCGCCAGCAGCTTGGGGCAACCACCGTTCGACGAGCAGTACTTC.

J is TRBJ1-5 and V is TRBV28, with D possibly matching TRBD1 (5 bases). The CDR3 is made up of 17 amino acids. V lost 6 bases and J 2 bases, leaving 20 bases between the germline ends. Germline CDR1 reads MDHEN; CDR2 reads SYDVKM. The CDR3 region has the DNA TGTGCCAGCAGCTCGGGGGGTTTATATTACGGCAATCAGCCCCAGCATTTT. Its protein product is CASSSGGLYYGNQPQHF.

The chain uses TRBV4-3 and TRBJ2-7, with 7 nucleotides matching TRBD1. Germline assignment: CDR1 LGHNA and CDR2 YSLEER. The CDR3 covers 13 residues. After removal of 9 bases from V and 4 bases from J, the junction contained 9 bases not matched to a gene. CDR3 bases: TGCGCCAGTTCAGAGGGGGCTGGGTACGAGCAGTACTTC. Amino acid sequence: CASSEGAGYEQYF.

This chain uses TRBV7-8 with TRBJ2-7; no firm D call. In germline, CDR1 is SGHVS, CDR2 FQNEAQ. This CDR3 has 14 residues. With 5 bases removed from V and 7 bases from J, the gap between germline ends came to 18 bases. The CDR3 is CASSHFTGGMEQYF. CDR3 in DNA: TGTGCCAGCAGCCACTTTACCGGCGGAATGGAGCAGTACTTC.

The rearrangement uses TRBV19 and TRBJ2-3; 13 bases agree with TRBD2. J was trimmed by 4 bases and V by 5 bases; bases with no gene match: 6. Germline V CDR1 and CDR2: LNHDA, SQIVND (reference sequence). The CDR3 contains 16 residues. The CDR3 protein is CASSPRTSGGADTQYF. The CDR3, as DNA: TGTGCCAGTAGTCCAAGGACTAGCGGGGGTGCAGATACGCAGTATTTT.

The chain recombines TRBV4-3 with TRBJ2-7; D is unresolved. The CDR3 runs to 14 residues. Trimming removed 1 base from V and 0 bases from J, with 7 bases in between. Germline V lookup: CDR1 LGHNA, CDR2 YSLEER. The CDR3 spells CASSQVVGSYEQYF. The CDR3 DNA is TGCGCCAGCAGCCAAGTCGTCGGCTCCTACGAGCAGTACTTC.

This clone was recorded a few times. The chain employs TRBV16 and TRBJ1-5; D gene uncertain. This CDR3 has 11 amino acids. Germline CDR1 KGHSY, CDR2 FQNENV. Trimming took off 3 bases at V and 9 bases at J, with 6 bases between the two ends. The CDR3 coding sequence is TGTGCCAGCAGCCAGGCAGGGCCCCAGCATTTT. Translating it yields CASSQAGPQHF. Combining the CDR3 with reference TRBV16 and TRBJ1-5 gives the whole variable domain GEEVAQTPKHLVRGEGQKAKLYCAPIKGHSYVFWYQQVLKNEFKFLISFQNENVFDETGMPKERFSAKCLPNSPCSLEIQATKLEDSAVYFCASSQAGPQHFGDGTRLSIL.

The chain couples TRBV6-5 to TRBJ1-5; 8 positions agree with TRBD1. The V segment lost 2 bases and the J segment 6 bases; nucleotides outside the gene matches: 6. Germline CDR1 MNHEY, CDR2 SVGAGI. The CDR3 consists of 15 residues. The CDR3 DNA sequence: TGTGCCAGCAGTTACGGACAGGGAGTAAGTCAGCCCCAGCATTTT. Protein sequence: CASSYGQGVSQPQHF.

Turning to this clone: Mismatch with germline at one junction end may stem from a read error. The chain links TRBV2 to TRBJ1-2; TRBD1 matches 9 bases. This CDR3 has 16 amino acids. Per the germline V gene, CDR1 is SNHLY and CDR2 is FYNNEI. Written as DNA, the CDR3 is TGTGCCAGCAATGTTGATCCGGGACAGGGAAGCTCTGGCTACCCCTTC. This sequence encodes CASNVDPGQGSSGYPF.

This clone was picked up one time. The chain is built from TRBV6-1 and TRBJ1-5, with D maybe TRBD1 (5 bases). Trimming removed 1 base from V and 0 bases from J, with 13 bases in between. Looked up from germline, CDR1 is MNHNS and CDR2 is SASEGT. The CDR3 is 17 residues long. The CDR3 reads CASSEDPTVYSNQPQHF. DNA of the CDR3: TGTGCCAGCAGTGAAGACCCGACAGTTTATAGCAATCAGCCCCAGCATTTT.